One and the same sample provided the 18 T cell receptor beta chains below, sequenced in a study of blood T cell repertoires in COVID-19. Produced via immunoSEQ multiplex PCR; TCRdb's table is partial and in-frame only. The sample carries around 140,000 clones, 87% recorded once. The sequencing input was peripheral blood. These receptors all stem from a woman between 45 and 65 years old with acute or convalescent COVID-19.

This chain joins TRBV10-3 and TRBJ2-7; 9 positions agree with TRBD2. CDR1 is ENHRY and CDR2 is SYGVKD in the germline V gene. The CDR3 loop spans 17 amino acids. J was trimmed by 0 bases and V by 0 bases; bases with no gene match: 6. This CDR3 reads CAISESLAGPSSYEQYF. In DNA, the CDR3 is TGTGCCATCAGTGAGTCACTAGCGGGTCCCAGCTCCTACGAGCAGTACTTC.

This rearrangement joins TRBV6-2 or TRBV6-3 to TRBJ1-5, with D tentatively TRBD1 (5 bases). This CDR3 comprises 14 residues. Deletions cut 0 bases from V and 4 bases from J, with 7 bases between. Germline CDR1 is MNHEY and CDR2 is SVGEGT. The CDR3 coding sequence is TGTGCCAGCAGTTACTCGGGGGGAAATCAGCCCCAGCATTTT. Residues: CASSYSGGNQPQHF.

The rearrangement uses TRBV19 and TRBJ2-7, with TRBD2 matching over 8 bases. This CDR3 comprises 10 residues. Trimming cost V 9 bases and J 6 bases; bases outside gene matches: 1. In germline, CDR1 is LNHDA, CDR2 SQIVND (reference sequence). The CDR3 nucleotides are TGTGCCAGCGGGGGGGTCGAGCAGTACTTC. It yields the protein CASGGVEQYF.

The genes are TRBV30 and TRBJ1-6; D ambiguous. CDR1 is GTSNPN and CDR2 is SVGIG in the germline V gene (reference sequence). V lost 2 bases and J 7 bases, leaving 9 bases between the germline ends. The length of the CDR3 is 13 residues. CDR3 nucleotides: TGTGCCTGGAGTCGGGTGGCCAATTCACCCCTCCACTTT. Its translation: CAWSRVANSPLHF.

The chain recombines TRBV13 with TRBJ1-6, with 8 nucleotides matching TRBD1. The V and J ends lost 5 bases and 5 bases, in that order; junction bases with no gene match: 5. This CDR3 comprises 15 residues. Germline V lookup: CDR1 PRHDT, CDR2 FYEKMQ (reference sequence). The DNA for the CDR3 is TGTGCCAGCAGCCCACGACAGGGGAATAATTCACCCCTCCACTTT. It codes for CASSPRQGNNSPLHF.

The chain recombines TRBV2 with TRBJ1-2; D may be TRBD1 (5 bases). The V end lost 9 bases, the J end lost 8 bases, and 13 bases lay between the germline ends. This CDR3 comprises 11 residues. Germline-derived CDR1 and CDR2 are SNHLY and FYNNEI. In DNA, the CDR3 is TGTGCCAGGAGGGAAGGGGCAGGCTACACCTTC. This codes for CARREGAGYTF.

The sample holds a few counts of this clone. The V gene is TRBV24-1, the J gene TRBJ1-5; unclear D gene. Germline V gene lookup returns CDR1 KGHDR and CDR2 SFDVKD. Trimming took 9 bases from V and 4 from J, leaving 15 bases between them. CDR3 length: 14 amino acids. In DNA, the CDR3 is TGTGCCACCCCCCATGGGAGTGTAAATCAGCCCCAGCATTTT. As protein: CATPHGSVNQPQHF.

This rearrangement joins TRBV27 to TRBJ2-3; TRBD2 matches at 10 bases. CDR1 is MNHEY and CDR2 is SMNVEV in the germline V gene (reference sequence). CDR3 size: 14 residues. With V trimmed by 4 bases and J by 5 bases, 3 bases remained unmatched. The CDR3 sequence: CASSWLAGEDTQYF. The CDR3 coding sequence is TGTGCCAGCAGTTGGCTAGCGGGAGAAGATACGCAGTATTTT.

The chain recombines TRBV6-5 with TRBJ1-5; 8 bases match TRBD1. The trim removed 5 bases at V and 7 bases at J, leaving 7 bases unmatched. CDR1 and CDR2 (germline): MNHEY, SVGAGI. The CDR3 consists of 14 residues. The DNA of the CDR3 is TGTGCCAGCAGTCAAACAGGGGGGAGGCAGCCCCAGCATTTT. It specifies CASSQTGGRQPQHF.

The rearrangement links TRBV3-1 (or the pseudogene TRBV3-2) to TRBJ1-2; 8 bases fit TRBD1. CDR1 and CDR2 from the germline V gene are LGHDT and YNNKEL (reference sequence). V was clipped by 10 bases and J by 2 bases; unmatched bases: 3. The CDR3 runs to 12 residues. The CDR3 loop reads CATGQGNYGYTF. Here the CDR3 DNA reads TGTGCCACCGGACAGGGAAACTATGGCTACACCTTC.

This clone was seen once. V is TRBV27 and J is TRBJ1-4; perhaps TRBD1 as D (5 bases). The CDR3 loop spans 12 amino acids. V lost 0 bases and J 12 bases, leaving 8 bases between the germline ends. Germline CDR1 is MNHEY and CDR2 is SMNVEV (reference sequence). CDR3 nucleotides: TGTGCCAGCAGTTTATCAGGGGTGGAACTGTTTTTT. Translation: CASSLSGVELFF. The full variable domain, rest sourced from reference TRBV27 and TRBJ1-4, is EAQVTQNPRYLITVTGKKLTVTCSQNMNHEYMSWYRQDPGLGLRQIYYSMNVEVTDKGDVPEGYKVSRKEKRNFPLILESPSPNQTSLYFCASSLSGVELFFGSGTQLSVL.

The chain joins TRBV29-1 to TRBJ2-4; unclear D gene. V was trimmed by 7 bases and J by 6 bases, leaving 16 bases between them. The CDR3 runs 13 residues. Germline-derived CDR1 and CDR2 are SQVTM and ANQGSEA. The CDR3 loop is CSAKTGSGNIQYF. DNA of the CDR3: TGCAGCGCTAAAACCGGTTCGGGAAACATTCAGTACTTC.

This chain uses TRBV6-5 with TRBJ2-5; no definite D call. The CDR3 is made up of 13 amino acids. Trimming removed 8 bases at V and 0 bases at J, with 10 bases between. Germline V CDR1 and CDR2: MNHEY, SVGAGI. CDR3 sequence reads: CASEVEHQETQYF. CDR3 in DNA: TGTGCCAGCGAGGTGGAACACCAAGAGACCCAGTACTTC.

This chain joins TRBV24-1 and TRBJ2-7, with 8 nucleotides matching TRBD1. This CDR3 comprises 14 residues. Germline values: CDR1 KGHDR, CDR2 SFDVKD. Trimming took 9 bases from V and 1 from J; bases not matched to a gene: 7. DNA of the CDR3: TGTGCCACCGCTCCGACAGGGGCGTCCTACGAGCAGTACTTC. Amino acid sequence: CATAPTGASYEQYF.

The rearrangement links TRBV6-5 to TRBJ2-5; no definite D call. Germline V gene lookup returns CDR1 MNHEY and CDR2 SVGAGI. This CDR3 comprises 15 residues. Between the trimmed V and J ends, which lost 4 bases and 3 bases, there was a span of 15 bases. CDR3 loop: CASSSPPRSEETQYF. DNA for the CDR3: TGTGCCAGCAGTTCCCCCCCCAGGTCAGAAGAGACCCAGTACTTC.

The J gene is TRBJ2-1, the V gene TRBV7-6; 8 positions match TRBD2. Unmatched junction bases numbered 17, after V lost 5 bases and J lost 8 bases. The CDR3 extends over 17 amino acids. Germline V gives CDR1 SGHVS, CDR2 FNYEAQ. CDR3 sequence: CASSRRPTSVLGDEQFF. The CDR3 region has the DNA TGTGCCAGCAGCCGCCGCCCGACTAGCGTCCTCGGCGATGAGCAGTTCTTC.

This chain links TRBV6-5 with TRBJ1-5; D is possibly TRBD1 (6 bases). The CDR3 extends over 13 amino acids. Germline V gives CDR1 MNHEY, CDR2 SVGAGI. V lost 6 bases and J 2 bases, leaving 8 bases between the germline ends. The CDR3, as DNA: TGTGCCAGCAGAGCAGGGGGCAATCAGCCCCAGCATTTT. Residues: CASRAGGNQPQHF.

This chain links TRBV19 with TRBJ2-7; TRBD2 is a possible D gene (6 bases). The ends were cut back, 5 bases at V and 1 base at J, with 12 bases in the middle. Germline V gene sequence: CDR1 LNHDA, CDR2 SQIVND (reference sequence). The CDR3 sequence is 14 residues long. DNA of the CDR3: TGTGCCAGTAGTGCGCGGGACCTATCCTACGAGCAGTACTTC. This codes for CASSARDLSYEQYF.